Given below is one T cell receptor beta chain in context. Its antigen is undetermined. The sample originates from a study of regulatory T cells in long-lasting Graves disease. General observations from the study: Favoring TRBV28, TRBJ1-2 and TRBJ2-5 was a feature seen in persistent disease. Persistent Graves' patients showed less TCR diversity than newly diagnosed ones.

Assembly of TCR beta libraries relied on iRepertoire HTBI primers together with Arm-PCR of CDR3 regions. Each CDR3 protein is one row after TCRdb ran MiXCR on the multiplex PCR reads. The top ten hold around 21% of the sample, which has 360,000 or so distinct CDR3 sequences, under 20% seen once. The germline V gene has CDR1 MDHEN and CDR2 SYDVKM. With 10 bases removed from V and 4 bases from J, the gap between germline ends came to 5 bases. CDR3 size: 10 residues. This sample's time point: newly diagnosed GD, antithyroid drugs for less than 3 months. Isolated PBMC RNA provided the starting material for the TCR library. From each patient, roughly 10 milliliters of peripheral blood was drawn and collected into an EDTA anticoagulant tube. These data also formed part of another study, on T cells in Graves' hyperthyroidism and ophthalmopathy.

The clonotype originates from a young woman with Graves disease. The source was peripheral blood mononuclear cells (PBMCs), collected at new diagnosis, from a patient treated with antithyroid drugs. The chain joins TRBV28 to TRBJ2-4; D is uncertain. In DNA form, the CDR3 reads TGTGCCACCAGGAAAAACATTCAGTACTTC. Its translation is CATRKNIQYF.